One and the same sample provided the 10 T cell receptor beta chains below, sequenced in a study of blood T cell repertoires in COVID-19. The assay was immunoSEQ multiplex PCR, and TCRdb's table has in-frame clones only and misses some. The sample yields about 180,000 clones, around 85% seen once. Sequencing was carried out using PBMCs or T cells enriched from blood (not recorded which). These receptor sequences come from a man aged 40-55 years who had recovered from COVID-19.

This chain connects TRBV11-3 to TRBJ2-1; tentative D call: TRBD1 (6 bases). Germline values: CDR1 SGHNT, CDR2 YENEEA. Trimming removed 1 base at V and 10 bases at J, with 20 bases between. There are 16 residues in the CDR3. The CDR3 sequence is CASSLGVRGVVEEQFF. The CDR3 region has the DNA TGTGCCAGCAGCTTAGGGGTCAGGGGCGTAGTGGAAGAGCAGTTCTTC.

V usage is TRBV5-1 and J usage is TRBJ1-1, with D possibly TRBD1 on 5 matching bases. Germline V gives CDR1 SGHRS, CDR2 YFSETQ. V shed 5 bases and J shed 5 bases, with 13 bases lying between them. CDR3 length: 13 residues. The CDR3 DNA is TGCGCCAGCAGTTTGTTGAGGACAACTGAAGCTTTCTTT. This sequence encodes CASSLLRTTEAFF.

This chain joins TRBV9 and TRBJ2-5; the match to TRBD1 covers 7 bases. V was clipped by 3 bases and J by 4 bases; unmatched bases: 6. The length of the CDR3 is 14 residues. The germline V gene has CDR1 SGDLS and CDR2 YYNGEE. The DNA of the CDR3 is TGTGCCAGCAGCGCATCCGACAGGGTAGAGACCCAGTACTTC. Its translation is CASSASDRVETQYF. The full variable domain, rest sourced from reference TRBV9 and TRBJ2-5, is DSGVTQTPKHLITATGQRVTLRCSPRSGDLSVYWYQQSLDQGLQFLIQYYNGEERAKGNILERFSAQQFPDLHSELNLSSLELGDSALYFCASSASDRVETQYFGPGTRLLVL.

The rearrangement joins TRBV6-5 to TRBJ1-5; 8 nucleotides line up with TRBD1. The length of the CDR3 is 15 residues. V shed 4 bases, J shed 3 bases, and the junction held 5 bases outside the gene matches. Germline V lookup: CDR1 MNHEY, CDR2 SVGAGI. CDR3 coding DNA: TGTGCCAGCAGTTCCGGGACAGGCCCCAATCAGCCCCAGCATTTT. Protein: CASSSGTGPNQPQHF.

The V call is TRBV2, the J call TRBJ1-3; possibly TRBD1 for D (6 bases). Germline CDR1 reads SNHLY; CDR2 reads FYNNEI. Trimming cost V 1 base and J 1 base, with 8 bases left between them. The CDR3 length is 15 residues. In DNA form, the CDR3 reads TGTGCCAGCAGTGAAGGGACAGCTTCTGGAAACACCATATATTTT. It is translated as CASSEGTASGNTIYF.

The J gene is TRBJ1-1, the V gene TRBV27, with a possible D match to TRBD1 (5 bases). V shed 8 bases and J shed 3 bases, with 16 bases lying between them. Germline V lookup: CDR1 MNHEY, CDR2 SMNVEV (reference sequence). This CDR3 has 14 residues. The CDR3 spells CASAPGLEDTEAFF. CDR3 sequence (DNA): TGTGCCAGCGCCCCGGGACTGGAGGACACTGAAGCTTTCTTT.

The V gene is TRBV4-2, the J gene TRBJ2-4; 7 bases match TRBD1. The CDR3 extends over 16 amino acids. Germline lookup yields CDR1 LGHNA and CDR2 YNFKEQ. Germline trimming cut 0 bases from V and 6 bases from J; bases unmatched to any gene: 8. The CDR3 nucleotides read TGTGCCAGCAGCCAAGAACGAACAGGGGCCCTAAACATTCAGTACTTC. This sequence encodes CASSQERTGALNIQYF.

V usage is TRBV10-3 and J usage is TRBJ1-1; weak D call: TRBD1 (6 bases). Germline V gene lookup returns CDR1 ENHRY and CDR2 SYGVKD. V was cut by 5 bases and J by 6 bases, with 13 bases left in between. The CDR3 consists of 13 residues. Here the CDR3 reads CAISNDRIPEAFF. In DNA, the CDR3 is TGTGCCATCAGTAATGACAGGATCCCTGAAGCTTTCTTT.

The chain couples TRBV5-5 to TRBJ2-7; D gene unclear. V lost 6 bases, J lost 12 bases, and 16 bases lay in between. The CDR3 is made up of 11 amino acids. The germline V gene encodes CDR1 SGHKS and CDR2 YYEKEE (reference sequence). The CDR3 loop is CASTPRDKLYF. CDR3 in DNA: TGTGCCAGCACTCCCCGAGACAAGCTGTACTTC.

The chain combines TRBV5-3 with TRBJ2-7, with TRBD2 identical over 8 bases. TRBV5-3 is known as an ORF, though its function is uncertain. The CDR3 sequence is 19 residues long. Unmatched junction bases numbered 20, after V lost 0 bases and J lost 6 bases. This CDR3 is CARSLACNGGAKSPSEQYF. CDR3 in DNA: TGTGCCAGAAGCTTGGCCTGCAACGGGGGGGCCAAGTCTCCCTCCGAGCAGTACTTC.